Listed below are T cell receptor beta chains from one sample, sequenced in a study of blood T cell repertoires in COVID-19. Profiling relied on immunoSEQ multiplex PCR, and the TCRdb table lists in-frame clones only, not all of them. The data show a few hundred thousand clones, 85% seen once. Material for sequencing was peripheral blood. These receptors originate from a man between 40 and 49 years old with acute or convalescent COVID-19. Both conserved end residues are part of each CDR3. Each record gives: J gene, clone size, D gene, V gene, CDR3 protein, CDR3 DNA. D genes are given only for firm matches. Part of the rows lack a size; the others show once, few, many or a class for expanded clones.

TRBJ2-2 NA NA TRBV25-1 CASSEFGDTGELFF TGTGCCAGCAGTGAATTCGGGGACACCGGGGAGCTGTTTTTT
TRBJ1-2 NA TRBD1 TRBV6-5 CASRQGNGYTF TGTGCCAGTAGACAGGGAAATGGCTACACCTTC
TRBJ1-1 once NA TRBV25-1 CASSEYIQGRASTEAFF TGTGCCAGCAGTGAATATATACAGGGAAGAGCGAGCACTGAAGCTTTCTTT
TRBJ1-5 once TRBD1 TRBV4-1 CASSRDRGINQPQHF TGCGCCAGCAGCCGGGACAGGGGAATCAATCAGCCCCAGCATTTT
TRBJ2-2 NA NA TRBV9 CASSVHNGNTGELFF TGTGCCAGCAGCGTACATAACGGGAACACCGGGGAGCTGTTTTTT
TRBJ1-3 NA NA TRBV3-1/TRBV3-2 CASSPIFPGAGNTIYF TGTGCCAGCAGTCCAATTTTCCCGGGGGCTGGAAACACCATATATTTT
TRBJ2-7 NA NA TRBV5-1 CASSLGHTPNEQYF TGCGCCAGCAGCTTGGGACATACACCGAACGAGCAGTACTTC
TRBJ2-7 NA NA TRBV30 CAWSVQRANEQYF TGTGCCTGGAGTGTACAGAGGGCTAACGAGCAGTACTTC
TRBJ2-3 NA TRBD2 TRBV15 CATSRVSGGNTDTQYF TGTGCCACCAGCAGAGTTAGCGGGGGGAACACAGATACGCAGTATTTT
TRBJ1-2 once NA TRBV5-1 CASSLIKGQGGYTF TGCGCCAGCAGCTTGATAAAGGGGCAGGGTGGCTACACCTTC
TRBJ2-3 once NA TRBV5-8 CASSPGTHIDTDTQYF TGTGCCAGCAGCCCCGGGACTCACATCGACACAGATACGCAGTATTTT
TRBJ2-1 NA TRBD2 TRBV5-1 CASSVLAGEYNEQFF TGCGCCAGCAGCGTACTAGCGGGGGAGTACAATGAGCAGTTCTTC
TRBJ1-1 NA NA TRBV18 CASSPRAGGAEAFF TGTGCCAGCTCACCAAGGGCCGGGGGGGCTGAAGCTTTCTTT
TRBJ1-6 few TRBD1 TRBV27 CASSPRQGSSPLHF TGTGCCAGCAGTCCGAGACAGGGGAGCTCACCCCTCCACTTT
TRBJ2-3 once NA TRBV13 CASSYWGSTDTQYF TGTGCCAGCAGCTACTGGGGCTCCACAGATACGCAGTATTTT
TRBJ2-5 NA TRBD1 TRBV6-2/TRBV6-3 CASSGQGAQETQYF TGTGCCAGCAGCGGACAGGGGGCACAAGAGACCCAGTACTTC
TRBJ2-3 NA NA TRBV12-3/TRBV12-4 CASSRRTDTQYF TGTGCCAGCAGTCGGAGAACAGATACGCAGTATTTT
TRBJ1-6 NA NA TRBV28 CASSLGQILNSPLHF TGTGCCAGCAGCCTCGGACAGATCCTTAATTCACCCCTCCACTTT
TRBJ1-2 NA NA TRBV5-1 CASSEGHGGYGYTF TGCGCCAGCAGCGAAGGACACGGGGGCTATGGCTACACCTTC
TRBJ1-1 NA NA TRBV2 CASRARVSSLVTEAFF TGTGCCAGCAGAGCCAGGGTCTCCTCTCTGGTGACTGAAGCTTTCTTT